What follows describes a single T cell receptor beta chain. Antigen specificity is unknown. The data were taken from a study of T cell responses to AZD1222 COVID-19 vaccine. At the level of the study: Second-dose intervals of approximately 4 or approximately 12 weeks were pooled.

The repertoire was sequenced with immunoSEQ multiplex PCR; TCRdb's copy has only in-frame clones and lacks some. The sample contains some 120,000 clones, roughly 87% of which appear only once. General observations from the study: Repertoires were obtained only post-peak T cell response. Spike-specific TCR breadth rose after two AZD1222 doses, and depth rose as well. Per reports, nearly half of all spike-specific TCRs target regions that are unmutated in variants.

This sequence was found in an adult in good health. The specimen was peripheral blood, collected on day 0 of AZD1222 vaccination.

In nucleotides, the CDR3 is TGTGCCGCCGAGAGTTCGGAGACCCAGTACTTC. It yields the protein CAAESSETQYF. The genes are TRBV7-9 and TRBJ2-5; D call uncertain. Germline assignment: CDR1 SEHNR and CDR2 FQNEAQ (reference sequence). The CDR3 spans 11 residues. Trimming took off 11 bases at V and 5 bases at J, with 12 bases between the two ends.